Detailed here is one T cell receptor (beta chain). The CDR3 goes on 3 residues after the read ends, and that part is filled in from the germline J gene. The data stem from a study of T cells in women clearing cervical HPV infection. Sequencing used immunoSEQ multiplex PCR; TCRdb keeps in-frame clones, though not all of them. The sample includes approximately 35,000 clones. The CDR3 totals 13 residues. Germline V lookup: CDR1 MGHRA, CDR2 YSYEKL. The specimen was blood buffy coat. The receptor was isolated from a woman aged 18 to 75 with a cervical HPV16 infection that either progressed to CIN3+ or cleared (not recorded which). This chain connects TRBV4-1 to TRBJ1-2, with a possible D match to TRBD1 (5 bases). CDR3 residues: CASSQDRDSSYTF. The sequenced part of the CDR3 DNA is TGCGCCAGCAGCCAAGATCGGGACTCCAGC.